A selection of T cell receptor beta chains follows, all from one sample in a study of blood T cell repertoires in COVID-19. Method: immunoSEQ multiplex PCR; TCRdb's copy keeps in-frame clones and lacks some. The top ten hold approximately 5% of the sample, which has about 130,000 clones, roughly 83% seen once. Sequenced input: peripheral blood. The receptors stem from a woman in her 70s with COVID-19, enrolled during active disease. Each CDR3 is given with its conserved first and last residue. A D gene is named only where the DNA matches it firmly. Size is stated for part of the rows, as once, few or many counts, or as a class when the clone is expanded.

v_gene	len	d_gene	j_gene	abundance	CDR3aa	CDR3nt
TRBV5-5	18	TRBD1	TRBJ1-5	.	CASSWRPQGDLSNQPQHF	TGTGCCAGCAGCTGGCGTCCTCAGGGGGACCTTAGCAATCAGCCCCAGCATTTT
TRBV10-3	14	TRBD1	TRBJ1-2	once	CAISVGTEFYGYTF	TGTGCCATCAGTGTAGGGACAGAGTTCTATGGCTACACCTTC
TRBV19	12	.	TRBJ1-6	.	CASQSVKSPLHF	TGTGCCAGCCAGTCAGTAAAATCACCCCTCCACTTT
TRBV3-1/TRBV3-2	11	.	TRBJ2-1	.	CASSHLLEQFF	TGTGCCAGCAGCCACCTCCTAGAGCAGTTCTTC
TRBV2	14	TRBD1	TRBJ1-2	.	CASRGQAPGYGYTF	TGTGCCAGCAGAGGACAGGCGCCAGGCTATGGCTACACCTTC
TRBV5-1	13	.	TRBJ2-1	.	CASAEPRGNEQFF	TGCGCCAGCGCCGAACCTAGGGGGAATGAGCAGTTCTTC
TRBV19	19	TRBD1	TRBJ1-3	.	CASSRRQGAIPIAGNTIYF	TGTGCCAGTAGTAGAAGACAGGGGGCGATCCCAATCGCGGGAAACACCATATATTTT
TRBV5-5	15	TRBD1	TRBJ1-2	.	CASSPDAGQGYGYTF	TGTGCCAGCAGCCCCGATGCGGGACAGGGGTATGGCTACACCTTC
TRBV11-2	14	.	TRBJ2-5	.	CASSLGGIQETQYF	TGTGCCAGCAGCTTAGGTGGCATACAAGAGACCCAGTACTTC
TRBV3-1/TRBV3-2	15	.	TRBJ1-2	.	CASSHYRETSYGYTF	TGTGCCAGCAGCCACTACAGGGAAACCAGCTATGGCTACACCTTC
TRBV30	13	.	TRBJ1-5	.	CAWSRQADQPQHF	TGTGCCTGGAGCCGACAGGCAGATCAGCCCCAGCATTTT
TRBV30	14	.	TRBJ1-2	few	CAWTPGVGSSGYTF	TGTGCCTGGACCCCGGGAGTAGGATCTAGCGGCTACACCTTC
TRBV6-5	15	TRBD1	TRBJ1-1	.	CASSDRVVMNTEAFF	TGTGCCAGCAGCGACAGGGTTGTTATGAACACTGAAGCTTTCTTT
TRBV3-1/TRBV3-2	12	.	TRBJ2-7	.	CASSQADQGQYF	TGTGCCAGCAGCCAAGCTGATCAGGGGCAGTACTTC
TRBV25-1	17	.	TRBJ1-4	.	CASSGHRTGRGNEKLFF	TGTGCCAGCAGTGGCCACCGTACCGGGAGAGGTAATGAAAAACTGTTTTTT
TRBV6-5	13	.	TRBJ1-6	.	CASRAGLNSPLHF	TGTGCCAGCAGAGCGGGGCTCAATTCACCCCTCCACTTT
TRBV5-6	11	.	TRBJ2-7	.	CASNSGWEQYF	TGTGCCAGCAACTCAGGTTGGGAGCAGTACTTC
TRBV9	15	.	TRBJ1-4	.	CASSEGKGVREKLFF	TGTGCCAGCAGCGAGGGGAAGGGGGTTCGTGAAAAACTGTTTTTT
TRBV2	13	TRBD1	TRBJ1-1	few	CASRQGGNTEAFF	TGTGCCAGCAGGCAGGGGGGAAACACTGAAGCTTTCTTT
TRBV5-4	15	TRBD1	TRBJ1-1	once	CASSPSNRGNTEAFF	TGTGCCAGCAGCCCGAGTAACAGGGGGAACACTGAAGCTTTCTTT
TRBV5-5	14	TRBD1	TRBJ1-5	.	CASSSTGANQPQHF	TGTGCCAGCAGCTCCACAGGGGCCAATCAGCCCCAGCATTTT
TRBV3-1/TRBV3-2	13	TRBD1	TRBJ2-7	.	CASSQGQGYEQYF	TGTGCCAGCAGCCAAGGACAGGGCTACGAGCAGTACTTC
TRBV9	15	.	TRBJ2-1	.	CASSPSRSQYNEQFF	TGTGCCAGCAGCCCAAGCAGGTCTCAGTACAATGAGCAGTTCTTC
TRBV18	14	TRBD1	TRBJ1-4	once	CASTQGATNEKLFF	TGTGCCAGCACCCAGGGGGCAACTAATGAAAAACTGTTTTTT
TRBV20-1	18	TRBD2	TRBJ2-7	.	CSASGAGTSGGAFYEQYF	TGCAGTGCTAGTGGTGCCGGGACTAGCGGGGGGGCATTCTACGAGCAGTACTTC
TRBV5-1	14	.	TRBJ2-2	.	CASSLAGDTGELFF	TGCGCCAGCAGCTTGGCCGGAGACACCGGGGAGCTGTTTTTT
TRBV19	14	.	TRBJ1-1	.	CASSMVPGNTEAFF	TGTGCCAGTAGTATGGTTCCCGGGAACACTGAAGCTTTCTTT
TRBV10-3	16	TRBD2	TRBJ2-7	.	CAISESGRGGHYEQYF	TGTGCCATCAGTGAGTCGGGGCGGGGAGGGCACTACGAGCAGTACTTC
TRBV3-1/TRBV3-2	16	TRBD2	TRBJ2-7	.	CASSPPSSGGSYEQYF	TGTGCCAGCAGCCCCCCGTCTAGCGGGGGGTCTTACGAGCAGTACTTC
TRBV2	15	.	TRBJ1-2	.	CASSEARRQHYGYTF	TGTGCCAGCAGTGAAGCTAGGAGACAGCACTATGGCTACACCTTC
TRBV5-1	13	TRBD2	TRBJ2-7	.	CASSFGTNNEQYF	TGCGCCAGCAGCTTCGGGACTAACAACGAGCAGTACTTC
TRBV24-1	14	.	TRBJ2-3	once	CATSVPGGTDTQYF	TGTGCCACCAGTGTCCCAGGGGGCACAGATACGCAGTATTTT
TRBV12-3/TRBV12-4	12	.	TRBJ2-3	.	CASSTTRDTQYF	TGTGCCAGCAGCACCACTAGAGATACGCAGTATTTT
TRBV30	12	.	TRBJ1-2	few	CAWSPRLFGYTF	TGTGCCTGGAGTCCCCGTCTCTTTGGCTACACCTTC
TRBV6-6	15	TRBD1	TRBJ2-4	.	CASSYTGQGQNIQYF	TGTGCCAGCAGTTACACGGGACAGGGCCAAAACATTCAGTACTTC
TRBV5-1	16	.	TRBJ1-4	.	CASSWPPGEGGEKLFF	TGCGCCAGCAGCTGGCCCCCGGGGGAGGGTGGCGAAAAACTGTTTTTT
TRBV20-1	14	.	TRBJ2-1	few	CSASSGISYNEQFF	TGCAGTGCTAGTTCGGGAATTTCCTACAATGAGCAGTTCTTC
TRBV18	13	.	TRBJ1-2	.	CASSPGGNYGYTF	TGTGCCAGCTCACCGGGGGGAAACTATGGCTACACCTTC
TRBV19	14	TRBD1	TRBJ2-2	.	CASKKGADTGELFF	TGTGCCAGTAAAAAGGGGGCAGACACCGGGGAGCTGTTTTTT
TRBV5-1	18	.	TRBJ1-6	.	CASSLDPDRNSYNSPLHF	TGCGCCAGCAGCTTGGACCCTGACAGGAACTCCTATAATTCACCCCTCCACTTT
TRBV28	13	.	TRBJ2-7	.	CASSLGSTYEQYF	TGTGCCAGCAGTTTGGGCAGCACCTACGAGCAGTACTTC
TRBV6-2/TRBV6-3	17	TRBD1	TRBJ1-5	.	CASSYGHRGKGNQPQHF	TGTGCCAGCAGTTACGGTCACAGGGGGAAGGGCAATCAGCCCCAGCATTTT
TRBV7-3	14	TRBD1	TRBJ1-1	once	CASSYDRDATEAFF	TGTGCCAGCAGCTACGACAGGGACGCAACTGAAGCTTTCTTT
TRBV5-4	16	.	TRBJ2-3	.	CASSDTGSRGTDTQYF	TGTGCCAGCAGCGATACAGGGAGCAGAGGGACAGATACGCAGTATTTT
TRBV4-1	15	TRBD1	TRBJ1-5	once	CASSPSGQEYQPQHF	TGCGCCAGCAGCCCTTCTGGACAGGAATATCAGCCCCAGCATTTT